This paragraph reports one TCR beta chain. This sample was included in a study of blood T cell repertoires in COVID-19. About the study: There were acute and convalescent COVID-19 samples, and they came from the United States, Italy and Spain.

In the source study's methods: Estimated nucleated cell counts came from reference gene primer amplification. Clones were read by immunoSEQ multiplex PCR, and TCRdb kept only the in-frame ones, dropping some. From that table come the V and J calls and clone size; the DNA was used to work out D and trimming. The table has 200,000 or so clones, around 81% seen once. There are 16 residues in the CDR3. Germline assignment: CDR1 MDHEN and CDR2 SYDVKM. V trimming: 6 bases; J trimming: 3 bases; junction bases outside the gene matches: 14. The clonotype originates from a woman aged 30 to 39 who had recovered from COVID-19. The sequencing input was peripheral blood. The rearrangement links TRBV28 to TRBJ2-7; the match to TRBD1 covers 7 bases. The CDR3 DNA sequence: TGTGCCAGCAGCACGGATACCGGGACAGATTTCTACGAGCAGTACTTC. It encodes CASSTDTGTDFYEQYF.